This T cell receptor beta chain derives from a study of cytomegalovirus exposure and HLA in healthy donors. Of note for this clone: Its antigen is unknown.

The germline V gene has CDR1 SEHNR and CDR2 FQNEAQ (reference sequence). The V end was cut by 5 bases, the J end by 1 base, with 11 bases between. The CDR3 is 15 amino acids. The PCR had 60 Vbeta and 13 Jbeta primers. TCRdb's copy holds only in-frame clones and misses some; the assay was immunoSEQ multiplex PCR. Of some 200,000 clones listed, 65% to 85% were seen once; the top ten hold less than 4.5%. General study findings and limits: Being indistinguishable, some V segments were excluded, TRBV6-2 and TRBV6-3 among them. Reportedly, diagnosis of cytomegalovirus status by the classifier showed high specificity and sensitivity.

The receptor comes from a man aged 50-60 years in good health and CMV-seronegative. Sequencing input: PBMCs. The chain couples TRBV7-9 to TRBJ2-2; weak D call: TRBD2 (5 bases). CDR3 sequence (DNA): TGTGCCAGCAGCCCCGGGGTGGGGAACACCGGGGAGCTGTTTTTT. Protein: CASSPGVGNTGELFF.